This TCR beta chain was sequenced in a study of identical twins. This clonotype was observed at least ten times. Its antigen is still unknown. Germline loops: CDR1 DFQATT, CDR2 SNEGSKA (reference sequence). The germline V and J ends were trimmed by 6 bases and 5 bases, with 21 bases remaining between them. This CDR3 has 15 residues. TCRdb passed the 5' RACE reads through MiXCR, listing each CDR3 protein once. The sample has roughly 240,000 distinct CDR3 sequences, roughly 7% seen once. The study, taken as a whole, reports: Zero-insertion analyses could be partly confounded by invariant MAIT and iNKT cells.

In addition, the sample was reused for a study of yellow fever vaccine responses in identical twins.

The genes are TRBV20-1 and TRBJ2-3; D is possibly TRBD1 (5 bases). The receptor comes from a woman aged 18-29 years in good health. The sequenced sample consisted of memory (CD45RO+) T cells sorted from blood. CDR3 in amino acids: CSATPNAIGQDTQYF. As DNA, the CDR3 is TGCAGTGCCACCCCGAATGCTATTGGACAAGATACGCAGTATTTT.